The 14 T cell receptor beta chains listed next were all sequenced from one sample in a study of T cell responses to AZD1222 COVID-19 vaccine. The protocol was immunoSEQ multiplex PCR, while the TCRdb copy is restricted to in-frame clones and leaves out a portion. The sample has 120,000 to 150,000 clones, 85% to 95% seen once; the top ten hold approximately 3%. The sequenced sample was peripheral blood, obtained on day 0 of MenACWY control vaccination. All receptors come from an adult in good health.

A few counts support this clone. The chain is built from TRBV7-9 and TRBJ1-5, with D possibly TRBD1 on 5 matching bases. This CDR3 is 14 amino acids long. From germline, CDR1 is SEHNR and CDR2 FQNEAQ (reference sequence). Deletions cut 1 base from V and 4 bases from J, with 8 bases between. CDR3 amino acids: CASSLDSGNQPQHF. Here the CDR3 DNA reads TGTGCCAGCAGCTTAGATTCAGGGAATCAGCCCCAGCATTTT.

The CDR3 sequence: CASSPDSYSNYGYTF. The CDR3 bases are TGTGCCAGCAGCCCCGATTCTTACTCTAACTATGGCTACACCTTC. The chain is built from TRBV7-3 and TRBJ1-2; D call uncertain. Trimming removed 5 bases from V and 0 bases from J, with 13 bases in between. The CDR3 consists of 15 residues. Looked up from germline, CDR1 is SGHTA and CDR2 is FQGTGA.

The rearrangement links TRBV6-5 to TRBJ1-1, with a possible D match to TRBD1 (5 bases). CDR1 is MNHEY, CDR2 SVGAGI, per germline. This CDR3 is 15 amino acids long. V gave up 2 bases and J gave up 3 bases, with 13 bases separating them. CDR3 loop: CASSYGRRTHTEAFF. The CDR3 bases are TGTGCCAGCAGTTACGGGAGGAGGACACACACTGAAGCTTTCTTT.

Points on this clone: This CDR3 is also generated by other DNA sequences in the sample. J is TRBJ2-2 and V is TRBV18; 8 nucleotides line up with TRBD1. The CDR3 totals 16 residues. The V gene's germline CDR1 is KGHSH and CDR2 LQKENI. V shed 3 bases, J shed 1 base, and the junction held 4 bases outside the gene matches. The CDR3 protein is CASSPPRGLNTGELFF. In nucleotides, the CDR3 is TGTGCCAGCTCACCTCCCAGGGGGCTGAACACCGGGGAGCTGTTTTTT.

This chain joins TRBV20-1 and TRBJ1-1, with D unclear. This CDR3 has 11 residues. Germline V lookup: CDR1 DFQATT, CDR2 SNEGSKA (reference sequence). Trimming shortened V by 3 bases and J by 5 bases, and 7 bases separated the two germline ends. The CDR3 here is CSARERTEAFF. CDR3 DNA sequence: TGCAGTGCTAGGGAGAGGACTGAAGCTTTCTTT.

The gene calls are TRBV10-2 and TRBJ1-3, with TRBD1 as a possible D gene (6 bases). This CDR3 contains 15 residues. Germline CDR1 is WSHSY and CDR2 is SAAADI. Trimming shortened V by 3 bases and J by 4 bases, and 13 bases separated the two germline ends. CDR3 in amino acids: CASSDPPGVGNTIYF. For the CDR3, the DNA is TGCGCCAGCAGTGATCCCCCAGGGGTCGGAAACACCATATATTTT.

V usage is TRBV7-2 and J usage is TRBJ1-3; D may be TRBD1 (5 bases). The CDR3 runs to 14 residues. Trimming left V 5 bases short and J 3 bases short, with 11 bases between. CDR1 is SGHTA, CDR2 FQGNSA, per germline. The CDR3 DNA follows: TGTGCCAGCAGCCCCGGGGGATATGGAAACACCATATATTTT. It yields the protein CASSPGGYGNTIYF.

The chain couples TRBV5-1 to TRBJ2-5; D is uncertain. V dropped 0 bases and J dropped 4 bases, with 10 bases sitting between them. The CDR3 consists of 14 residues. Germline V gene sequence: CDR1 SGHRS, CDR2 YFSETQ. In nucleotides, the CDR3 is TGCGCCAGCAGCTTGGATCGGGCAGGAGAGACCCAGTACTTC. As protein: CASSLDRAGETQYF.

The chain is built from TRBV4-1 and TRBJ2-1; 8 bases match TRBD2. With 1 base clipped from V and 5 bases from J, the junction kept 7 bases outside the gene matches. From germline, CDR1 is MGHRA and CDR2 YSYEKL. The CDR3 spans 16 residues. Written as DNA, the CDR3 is TGCGCCAGCAGCCAAGTAGGAGCGGGGGATGACAATGAGCAGTTCTTC. Its protein product is CASSQVGAGDDNEQFF.

This sequence joins TRBV7-3 and TRBJ2-2; 10 nucleotides match TRBD1. The CDR3 spans 19 residues. Germline trimming cut 1 base from V and 0 bases from J; bases unmatched to any gene: 8. CDR1 is SGHTA, CDR2 FQGTGA, per germline. CDR3 region: CASSLMPGQGLSNTGELFF. Written as DNA, the CDR3 is TGTGCCAGCAGCTTAATGCCGGGACAGGGGCTTTCGAACACCGGGGAGCTGTTTTTT.

The CDR3 DNA follows: TGTGCCAGCACCCTGCCGGGAGTGAACACTGAAGCTTTCTTT. It encodes CASTLPGVNTEAFF. The chain carries TRBV28 and TRBJ1-1; no clear D gene. The CDR3 consists of 14 residues. CDR1 and CDR2 from the germline V gene are MDHEN and SYDVKM. The V end was cut by 7 bases, the J end by 0 bases, with 12 bases between.

This chain uses TRBV28 with TRBJ1-4; 9 bases align to TRBD1. J gave up 2 bases and V 5 bases, and 6 bases lay outside the gene matches. The CDR3 is 16 residues long. From germline, CDR1 is MDHEN and CDR2 SYDVKM. For the CDR3, the DNA is TGTGCCAGCAGTGGCCGGGACAGGGCTACTAATGAAAAACTGTTTTTT. This sequence encodes CASSGRDRATNEKLFF.

The genes are TRBV7-3 and TRBJ2-1; possible D gene TRBD2, 5 bases. Germline CDR1 reads SGHTA; CDR2 reads FQGTGA. There are 15 residues in the CDR3. Trimming stripped 2 bases from V and 5 bases from J, with 13 bases between. The CDR3, as DNA: TGTGCCAGCAGCTTATCGGCTAGCCCTAACAATGAGCAGTTCTTC. This sequence encodes CASSLSASPNNEQFF.

The CDR3, as DNA: TGCGCCAGCAGGGACCGTCAAAACACCGGGGAGCTGTTTTTT. Translated: CASRDRQNTGELFF. The chain recombines TRBV10-1 with TRBJ2-2, with D unclear. The V gene's germline CDR1 is WNHNN and CDR2 SYGVQD (reference sequence). The CDR3 consists of 14 residues. V gave up 6 bases and J gave up 2 bases, with 10 bases separating them.